Shown below are 18 T cell receptor beta chains from a single sample sequenced in a study of metastatic and nonmetastatic thyroid tumors. With MiXCR, TCRdb called clones anew from the PCR reads. The sample has around 14,000 clones, roughly 23% seen once. Thyroid surgery was performed in patients who had received no treatment beforehand. The sample taken for sequencing was tumor tissue. The receptors shown here come from a female donor with papillary thyroid cancer or a benign thyroid nodule (not recorded which). Some clones in this sample may be carry-over from other donors' samples.

This clone was observed at least ten times. The rearrangement joins TRBV18 to TRBJ1-5, with D maybe TRBD1 (5 bases). The V and J ends lost 6 bases and 5 bases respectively, with 17 bases between them. CDR3 length: 15 residues. Germline V lookup: CDR1 KGHSH, CDR2 LQKENI. The CDR3 sequence is CASSPGRADYQPQHF. For the CDR3, the DNA is TGTGCCAGCTCCCCCGGCAGGGCGGACTATCAGCCCCAGCATTTT.

The gene calls are TRBV20-1 and TRBJ2-1; perhaps D is TRBD1 or TRBD2 (5 bases each). Germline CDR1 DFQATT, CDR2 SNEGSKA (reference sequence). V was trimmed by 0 bases and J by 3 bases, leaving 12 bases between them. CDR3 length: 15 amino acids. The DNA for the CDR3 is TGCAGTGCTAGAGATCTTGGGGGAGACTACAATGAGCAGTTCTTC. It is translated as CSARDLGGDYNEQFF.

The chain recombines TRBV6-1 with TRBJ2-7; D remains ambiguous. Per the germline V gene, CDR1 is MNHNS and CDR2 is SASEGT. There are 13 residues in the CDR3. Trimming left V 4 bases short and J 4 bases short, with 11 bases between. Written as DNA, the CDR3 is TGTGCCAGCAGTGTGCAGTCCAGATACGAGCAGTACTTC. It is translated as CASSVQSRYEQYF.

The chain joins TRBV29-1 to TRBJ2-2; TRBD1 is a possible D gene (6 bases). Germline V CDR1 and CDR2: SQVTM, ANQGSEA. Trimming left V 5 bases short and J 4 bases short, with 11 bases between. The CDR3 has 13 amino acids. The CDR3 loop reads CSVTTDSTGELFF. In DNA form, the CDR3 reads TGCAGCGTTACCACGGACAGCACCGGGGAGCTGTTTTTT.

This clone was found a few times. The gene calls are TRBV2 and TRBJ2-1; D is possibly TRBD1 (9 bases). V was cut by 1 base and J by 0 bases, with 22 bases left in between. This CDR3 region has 20 residues. Germline CDR1 and CDR2: SNHLY and FYNNEI. The CDR3: CASSEGDRVSGKYSYNEQFF. The CDR3 nucleotides are TGTGCCAGCAGTGAAGGGGACAGGGTTAGCGGGAAGTACTCCTACAATGAGCAGTTCTTC.

This clone was recorded many times. The V gene is TRBV20-1, the J gene TRBJ1-6; TRBD1 agrees at 7 bases. V lost 2 bases, J lost 4 bases, and 8 bases stayed unmatched. The CDR3 is 16 residues long. Germline V gives CDR1 DFQATT, CDR2 SNEGSKA (reference sequence). The CDR3 DNA is TGCAGTGCTAGATCGGACAGGAAGGTTTATAATTCACCCCTCCACTTT. Its protein product is CSARSDRKVYNSPLHF.

J is TRBJ2-7 and V is TRBV2; D might be TRBD1 (6 bases). V dropped 6 bases and J dropped 6 bases, with 33 bases sitting between them. The CDR3 length is 19 residues. In germline, CDR1 is SNHLY, CDR2 FYNNEI. The CDR3 DNA reads as TGTGCCAGCAGCGCCCCCGCAGGGGTCTTTCCCCAGAAGATTTTCGAGCAGTACTTC. Its protein is CASSAPAGVFPQKIFEQYF.

For this clone: This may come from a read error, since a much larger clone is one base off. V gene TRBV28 combines with J gene TRBJ2-5, with a possible D match to TRBD1 (5 bases). Between the trimmed V and J ends, which lost 7 bases and 5 bases, there was a span of 11 bases. This CDR3 has 12 amino acids. The germline V gene has CDR1 MDHEN and CDR2 SYDVKM. The CDR3: CASIDRKETQYF. The CDR3 coding sequence is TGTGCCAGCATCGACAGAAAGGAGACCCAGTACTTC.

Judged by abundance, this clone is medium-sized. The genes are TRBV7-9 and TRBJ2-1; D is unclear. This CDR3 comprises 11 residues. V shed 7 bases and J shed 8 bases, with 9 bases lying between them. CDR1 SEHNR and CDR2 FQNEAQ come from the germline V gene (reference sequence). The CDR3 DNA follows: TGTGCCAGCACCCCGGCGGATGAGCAGTTCTTC. Its translation: CASTPADEQFF.

By proportion, this clone is medium-sized. The chain has TRBV7-3 and TRBJ2-1, with 9 bases matching TRBD1. Germline values: CDR1 SGHTA, CDR2 FQGTGA. V shed 2 bases and J 3 bases; nucleotides not matched to a gene: 2. This CDR3 contains 15 residues. The CDR3 is CASSLETGGYNEQFF. CDR3 bases: TGTGCCAGCAGCTTAGAGACAGGGGGCTACAATGAGCAGTTCTTC.

This clone was detected many times. The genes are TRBV19 and TRBJ2-4; 11 nucleotides match TRBD1. J lost 6 bases, V lost 8 bases, and 3 bases had no gene match. The CDR3 loop spans 13 amino acids. The germline V gene encodes CDR1 LNHDA and CDR2 SQIVND (reference sequence). The chain's CDR3 is CASLGTGGNIQYF. The DNA for the CDR3 is TGTGCCAGTTTGGGGACAGGGGGAAACATTCAGTACTTC.

On this clone itself: A clone one base away is much larger, so this may be a read error. The V call is TRBV4-3, the J call TRBJ2-1, with D perhaps TRBD2 (5 bases). V was shortened by 4 bases and J by 6 bases, with 10 bases between the two germline ends. Germline V CDR1 and CDR2: LGHNA, YSLEER. The CDR3 is made up of 13 amino acids. The CDR3 DNA follows: TGCGCCAGCAGCCGTAGCGTGAGCAATGAGCAGTTCTTC. Translated, it gives CASSRSVSNEQFF.

This clone has ten or more counts. V gene TRBV15 combines with J gene TRBJ2-5; D tentatively reads TRBD1 or TRBD2 (5 bases each). The CDR3 sequence is 15 residues long. Germline CDR1 reads LNHNV; CDR2 reads YYDKDF (reference sequence). Trimming cost V 1 base and J 5 bases, with 14 bases left between them. The CDR3 sequence: CATSRGQPRGETQYF. CDR3 nucleotide sequence: TGTGCCACCAGCAGAGGACAGCCGCGCGGGGAGACCCAGTACTTC.

V is TRBV9 and J is TRBJ2-1; the D gene is possibly TRBD1 (5 bases). The CDR3 totals 15 residues. The ends were cut back, 0 bases at V and 7 bases at J, with 14 bases in the middle. The germline gives CDR1 SGDLS, CDR2 YYNGEE. CDR3 sequence reads: CASSVGWGHENEQFF. CDR3 DNA sequence: TGTGCCAGCAGCGTAGGTTGGGGCCACGAGAATGAGCAGTTCTTC.

This chain connects TRBV3-1 to TRBJ2-7, with D perhaps matching TRBD1 or TRBD2 (6 bases each). This CDR3 is built from 15 residues. CDR1 LGHDT and CDR2 YNNKEL come from the germline V gene (reference sequence). V was pared by 6 bases and J by 3 bases, with 18 bases between. The CDR3 loop is CASSQKWGADYEQYF. In DNA form, the CDR3 reads TGTGCCAGCAGTCAAAAGTGGGGGGCGGACTACGAGCAGTACTTC.

This clone ranks as medium-sized. DNA of the CDR3: TGTGCCAGCAGTTCCCCCCGGACAGGAGAGAACACTGAAGCTTTCTTT. Its translation is CASSSPRTGENTEAFF. This chain connects TRBV6-1 to TRBJ1-1, with 7 bases identical to TRBD1. The J segment lost 1 base and the V segment lost 5 bases, leaving 10 bases of the junction unmatched. This CDR3 spans 16 amino acids. Germline lookup yields CDR1 MNHNS and CDR2 SASEGT.

The chain uses TRBV20-1 and TRBJ2-7, with no clear D. CDR1 DFQATT and CDR2 SNEGSKA come from the germline V gene (reference sequence). The CDR3 spans 12 residues. V was pared by 4 bases and J by 0 bases, with 7 bases between. The CDR3, as DNA: TGCAGTGCTAAGCCAGGCTCCTACGAGCAGTACTTC. Translation: CSAKPGSYEQYF.

This clone is large (0.1 to 1%) by share. This chain links TRBV7-9 with TRBJ2-1; the match to TRBD2 covers 12 bases. CDR1 and CDR2 from the germline V gene are SEHNR and FQNEAQ (reference sequence). J was trimmed by 0 bases and V by 4 bases; bases with no gene match: 10. The CDR3 runs to 19 residues. For the CDR3, the DNA is TGTGCCAGCAGCTATGGACTAGCGGGAACGTATAGCTCCTACAATGAGCAGTTCTTC. Amino acids: CASSYGLAGTYSSYNEQFF.